These 8 T cell receptor beta chains were sequenced from one sample in a study of graft-versus-host responses after intestinal transplantation. Assay used: immunoSEQ multiplex PCR; TCRdb lists only in-frame clones, some missing. The sample carries 20,000 to 30,000 clones, 70% to 90% recorded once. The material was PBMCs, obtained around 14 months after intestinal transplant. The receptor source for this set is a human patient who received an intestinal transplant, so some T cells may come from the graft donor.

This clone was observed a handful of times. This chain uses TRBV27 with TRBJ2-6, with D perhaps matching TRBD1 (5 bases). This CDR3 contains 16 residues. CDR1 is MNHEY, CDR2 SMNVEV, per germline (reference sequence). V dropped 5 bases and J dropped 4 bases, with 15 bases sitting between them. CDR3 coding DNA: TGTGCCAGCAGTAGAACAGGTGCCCCCGGGGCCAACGTCCTGACTTTC. This encodes CASSRTGAPGANVLTF.

The CDR3 DNA follows: TGTGCCAGCAGGATGACAGGGCATGAAAAACTGTTTTTT. Its translation: CASRMTGHEKLFF. V is TRBV28 and J is TRBJ1-4; 7 positions match TRBD1. Unmatched junction bases numbered 4, after V lost 6 bases and J lost 6 bases. Germline-derived CDR1 and CDR2 are MDHEN and SYDVKM. The CDR3 length is 13 residues.

The chain is built from TRBV18 and TRBJ2-3; a possible D gene is TRBD2 (5 bases). The CDR3 has 12 residues. Trimming left V 5 bases short and J 6 bases short, with 9 bases between. CDR1 is KGHSH and CDR2 is LQKENI in the germline V gene. The CDR3 coding sequence is TGTGCCAGCTCAGCCAGAGGGGATACGCAGTATTTT. It codes for CASSARGDTQYF.

The chain recombines TRBV7-2 with TRBJ2-5, with a tentative D call TRBD2 (6 bases). The germline gives CDR1 SGHTA, CDR2 FQGNSA. The CDR3 runs 17 residues. V was trimmed by 2 bases and J by 2 bases, leaving 18 bases between them. The CDR3 DNA reads as TGTGCCAGCAGCTTATACCCCGGGAGTCTAGAACAAGAGACCCAGTACTTC. Its protein product is CASSLYPGSLEQETQYF.

The V and J genes are TRBV9 and TRBJ1-2, with 12 bases fitting TRBD1. The V gene's germline CDR1 is SGDLS and CDR2 YYNGEE. V lost 5 bases and J lost 4; bases outside the gene matches: 12. The length of the CDR3 is 17 residues. As DNA, the CDR3 is TGTGCCAGCAGACCTTCGGGGGACAGGGGGCTTCTCTATGGCTACACCTTC. Translated: CASRPSGDRGLLYGYTF.

The rearrangement joins TRBV4-2 to TRBJ1-5; D is uncertain. There are 15 residues in the CDR3. V dropped 0 bases and J dropped 0 bases, with 6 bases sitting between them. Germline CDR1 and CDR2: LGHNA and YNFKEQ. The CDR3 nucleotides are TGTGCCAGCAGCCAAGATGGGTATAGCAATCAGCCCCAGCATTTT. Protein product: CASSQDGYSNQPQHF.

Comment on this clone: Other DNA sequences within the sample encode an identical CDR3. The gene calls are TRBV2 and TRBJ2-7, with D uncertain. CDR3 length equals 13 residues. Trimming left V 3 bases short and J 1 base short, with 7 bases between. Germline V gives CDR1 SNHLY, CDR2 FYNNEI. CDR3 sequence (DNA): TGTGCCAGCAGTGATTCGCTATCCTACGAGCAGTACTTC. It encodes CASSDSLSYEQYF.

The chain employs TRBV6-5 and TRBJ1-5, with 8 nucleotides matching TRBD1. The ends lost 2 bases at V and 4 bases at J; junction bases unmatched: 7. Germline V lookup: CDR1 MNHEY, CDR2 SVGAGI. This CDR3 region has 16 residues. The CDR3 bases are TGTGCCAGCAGTTACCAGTCGACAGGGGTTAATCAGCCCCAGCATTTT. The encoded protein is CASSYQSTGVNQPQHF.